The rows below give T cell receptor beta chains drawn from one sample of a study of T cells after yellow fever vaccination. One entry per CDR3 protein, called by TCRdb with MiXCR from the 5' RACE reads. The repertoire includes more than 90,000 distinct CDR3 sequences, approximately 8.4% of them detected once, and roughly 25% sits in the top ten. The sequences come from CD8+ T cells sorted from PBMCs, collected 45 days after the yellow fever booster vaccination. These receptors originate from a man aged 30 to 45 who received the YFV17D yellow fever vaccine. Each CDR3 is given with its conserved first and last residue. Fields, in order: D gene, V gene, clone size, CDR3 length, J gene, CDR3 protein, CDR3 DNA. A D gene is named only where the DNA matches it firmly. Only some rows state a clone size, as once, few, many or a class for expanded clones.

D gene: -
V gene: TRBV5-1
clone size: many
CDR3 length: 13
J gene: TRBJ2-3
CDR3 protein: CASSLYPTDTQYF
CDR3 DNA: TGCGCCAGCAGCTTGTATCCCACAGATACGCAGTATTTT

D gene: -
V gene: TRBV12-3/TRBV12-4
clone size: many
CDR3 length: 13
J gene: TRBJ2-7
CDR3 protein: CASSSGDRYEQYF
CDR3 DNA: TGTGCCAGCAGTTCAGGGGACCGTTACGAGCAGTACTTC

D gene: TRBD2
V gene: TRBV27
clone size: few
CDR3 length: 15
J gene: TRBJ2-1
CDR3 protein: CASSLGLAGRYEQFF
CDR3 DNA: TGTGCCAGCAGTTTAGGGCTAGCGGGAAGGTATGAGCAGTTCTTC

D gene: TRBD1
V gene: TRBV4-1
clone size: large
CDR3 length: 15
J gene: TRBJ2-7
CDR3 protein: CASSQEGTGVYEQYF
CDR3 DNA: TGCGCCAGCAGCCAAGAAGGGACAGGGGTCTACGAGCAGTACTTC

D gene: TRBD1
V gene: TRBV24-1
clone size: many
CDR3 length: 14
J gene: TRBJ2-7
CDR3 protein: CATSDTGQGVEQYF
CDR3 DNA: TGTGCCACCAGTGATACAGGACAGGGGGTCGAGCAGTACTTC

D gene: -
V gene: TRBV25-1
clone size: many
CDR3 length: 18
J gene: TRBJ2-1
CDR3 protein: CASSESLGIGSHHNEQFF
CDR3 DNA: TGTGCCAGCAGTGAATCCTTGGGTATAGGAAGCCATCACAATGAGCAGTTCTTC

D gene: -
V gene: TRBV7-8
clone size: many
CDR3 length: 15
J gene: TRBJ2-1
CDR3 protein: CASSLMEGAFNEQFF
CDR3 DNA: TGTGCCAGCAGCTTAATGGAGGGGGCGTTCAATGAGCAGTTCTTC

D gene: -
V gene: TRBV4-2
clone size: many
CDR3 length: 14
J gene: TRBJ2-3
CDR3 protein: CASSHLQGLDTQYF
CDR3 DNA: TGTGCCAGCAGCCACCTCCAGGGGTTAGATACGCAGTATTTT

D gene: -
V gene: TRBV12-3/TRBV12-4
clone size: many
CDR3 length: 16
J gene: TRBJ2-5
CDR3 protein: CASSLSSRDSQETQYF
CDR3 DNA: TGTGCCAGCAGTTTATCAAGCCGGGACTCGCAAGAGACCCAGTACTTC

D gene: -
V gene: TRBV5-1
clone size: many
CDR3 length: 14
J gene: TRBJ2-7
CDR3 protein: CASSFSTNSYEQYF
CDR3 DNA: TGCGCCAGCAGCTTCTCGACCAACTCCTACGAGCAGTACTTC

D gene: TRBD2
V gene: TRBV6-1
clone size: many
CDR3 length: 13
J gene: TRBJ2-2
CDR3 protein: CASSLAATGELFF
CDR3 DNA: TGTGCCAGCAGTCTAGCGGCAACCGGGGAGCTGTTTTTT

D gene: -
V gene: TRBV9
clone size: many
CDR3 length: 14
J gene: TRBJ2-2
CDR3 protein: CASSVGQFTGELFF
CDR3 DNA: TGTGCCAGCAGCGTTGGACAATTCACCGGGGAGCTGTTTTTT

D gene: -
V gene: TRBV14
clone size: many
CDR3 length: 15
J gene: TRBJ2-7
CDR3 protein: CASSQSRGAAYEQYF
CDR3 DNA: TGTGCCAGCAGCCAAAGCAGGGGGGCTGCCTACGAGCAGTACTTC

D gene: TRBD1
V gene: TRBV4-3
clone size: many
CDR3 length: 17
J gene: TRBJ1-1
CDR3 protein: CASSQDRWDRENTEAFF
CDR3 DNA: TGCGCCAGCAGCCAAGATCGGTGGGACAGAGAGAACACTGAAGCTTTCTTT

D gene: -
V gene: TRBV28
clone size: -
CDR3 length: 13
J gene: TRBJ1-5
CDR3 protein: CASTGDGDQPQHF
CDR3 DNA: TGTGCCTCGACCGGAGATGGGGATCAGCCCCAGCATTTT

D gene: -
V gene: TRBV9
clone size: many
CDR3 length: 14
J gene: TRBJ2-5
CDR3 protein: CASSVGGATETQYF
CDR3 DNA: TGTGCCAGCAGCGTCGGGGGAGCGACGGAGACCCAGTACTTC

D gene: -
V gene: TRBV7-9
clone size: few
CDR3 length: 11
J gene: TRBJ2-3
CDR3 protein: CASSLLDTQYF
CDR3 DNA: TGTGCCAGCAGCTTATTAGATACGCAGTATTTT

D gene: TRBD2
V gene: TRBV20-1
clone size: many
CDR3 length: 17
J gene: TRBJ2-7
CDR3 protein: CSAAGTSGSGGSYEQYF
CDR3 DNA: TGCAGTGCTGCCGGGACTAGCGGGAGTGGGGGGTCCTACGAGCAGTACTTC

D gene: TRBD2
V gene: TRBV6-2/TRBV6-3
clone size: many
CDR3 length: 14
J gene: TRBJ2-1
CDR3 protein: CASSLAGGVYEQFF
CDR3 DNA: TGTGCCAGCAGTTTAGCGGGAGGAGTTTATGAGCAGTTCTTC

D gene: TRBD1
V gene: TRBV11-3
clone size: few
CDR3 length: 15
J gene: TRBJ2-5
CDR3 protein: CASSRTGTGQETQYF
CDR3 DNA: TGTGCCAGCAGCAGAACCGGGACAGGGCAAGAGACCCAGTACTTC

D gene: TRBD1
V gene: TRBV29-1
clone size: -
CDR3 length: 13
J gene: TRBJ1-2
CDR3 protein: CSVEQGWDYGYTF
CDR3 DNA: TGCAGCGTAGAACAGGGGTGGGACTATGGCTACACCTTC

D gene: -
V gene: TRBV12-3/TRBV12-4
clone size: many
CDR3 length: 13
J gene: TRBJ2-3
CDR3 protein: CASSSLGGDTQYF
CDR3 DNA: TGTGCCAGCAGTTCGCTAGGCGGGGATACGCAGTATTTT

D gene: TRBD1
V gene: TRBV6-1
clone size: many
CDR3 length: 16
J gene: TRBJ2-1
CDR3 protein: CATLTRGQGSYNEQFF
CDR3 DNA: TGTGCCACCCTTACCAGGGGACAGGGGTCCTACAATGAGCAGTTCTTC

D gene: -
V gene: TRBV15
clone size: many
CDR3 length: 14
J gene: TRBJ2-7
CDR3 protein: CATSRDLGTGEQYF
CDR3 DNA: TGTGCCACCAGCAGAGATTTGGGGACCGGGGAGCAGTACTTC

D gene: TRBD2
V gene: TRBV15
clone size: many
CDR3 length: 15
J gene: TRBJ2-4
CDR3 protein: CATFRDGSGENIQYF
CDR3 DNA: TGTGCCACCTTCCGGGACGGTAGCGGGGAGAACATTCAGTACTTC

D gene: -
V gene: TRBV12-3/TRBV12-4
clone size: many
CDR3 length: 13
J gene: TRBJ2-7
CDR3 protein: CASSSTGFYEQYF
CDR3 DNA: TGTGCCAGCAGTTCAACAGGATTCTACGAGCAGTACTTC

D gene: -
V gene: TRBV29-1
clone size: many
CDR3 length: 12
J gene: TRBJ2-5
CDR3 protein: CSALGLPETQYF
CDR3 DNA: TGCAGCGCTCTCGGACTCCCAGAGACCCAGTACTTC

D gene: -
V gene: TRBV5-1
clone size: -
CDR3 length: 16
J gene: TRBJ2-3
CDR3 protein: CASSLALFPSTDTQYF
CDR3 DNA: TGCGCCAGCAGCTTGGCTCTGTTCCCTAGCACAGATACGCAGTATTTT

D gene: TRBD1
V gene: TRBV29-1
clone size: many
CDR3 length: 16
J gene: TRBJ2-7
CDR3 protein: CSVELWGDDRDYEQYF
CDR3 DNA: TGCAGCGTTGAACTATGGGGTGATGACAGGGACTACGAGCAGTACTTC

D gene: -
V gene: TRBV7-9
clone size: many
CDR3 length: 14
J gene: TRBJ1-2
CDR3 protein: CASSSSGLYYGYTF
CDR3 DNA: TGTGCCAGCAGCTCCTCAGGGTTGTACTATGGCTACACCTTC

D gene: -
V gene: TRBV18
clone size: -
CDR3 length: 12
J gene: TRBJ2-1
CDR3 protein: CASSPPSNEQFF
CDR3 DNA: TGTGCCAGCTCACCACCCAGCAATGAGCAGTTCTTC

D gene: -
V gene: TRBV4-3
clone size: many
CDR3 length: 15
J gene: TRBJ2-7
CDR3 protein: CASSQVVGWTYEQYF
CDR3 DNA: TGCGCCAGCAGCCAAGTTGTGGGGTGGACCTACGAGCAGTACTTC

D gene: TRBD2
V gene: TRBV28
clone size: -
CDR3 length: 17
J gene: TRBJ2-7
CDR3 protein: CASSPGTSGHTRYEQYF
CDR3 DNA: TGTGCCAGCAGCCCCGGGACTAGCGGGCACACAAGATACGAGCAGTACTTC

D gene: -
V gene: TRBV6-2/TRBV6-3
clone size: few
CDR3 length: 14
J gene: TRBJ1-2
CDR3 protein: CASTPSTVEDGYTF
CDR3 DNA: TGTGCCAGCACCCCATCGACAGTGGAAGATGGCTACACCTTC

D gene: -
V gene: TRBV12-3/TRBV12-4
clone size: few
CDR3 length: 13
J gene: TRBJ2-1
CDR3 protein: CASTSGTYNEQFF
CDR3 DNA: TGTGCCAGCACTTCCGGGACTTACAATGAGCAGTTCTTC

D gene: -
V gene: TRBV12-3/TRBV12-4
clone size: few
CDR3 length: 15
J gene: TRBJ2-2
CDR3 protein: CASSLNPGGGRELFF
CDR3 DNA: TGTGCCAGCAGTTTAAACCCCGGGGGTGGAAGGGAGCTGTTTTTT

D gene: -
V gene: TRBV7-6
clone size: many
CDR3 length: 16
J gene: TRBJ2-3
CDR3 protein: CAPKTRNTRYTDTQYF
CDR3 DNA: TGTGCCCCTAAGACACGGAATACACGTTACACAGATACGCAGTATTTT

D gene: TRBD1
V gene: TRBV10-2
clone size: many
CDR3 length: 15
J gene: TRBJ2-7
CDR3 protein: CASSEVQGAIYEQYF
CDR3 DNA: TGCGCCAGCAGTGAAGTGCAGGGGGCAATTTACGAGCAGTACTTC

D gene: -
V gene: TRBV6-2/TRBV6-3
clone size: many
CDR3 length: 16
J gene: TRBJ2-1
CDR3 protein: CASSPPEGGPYNEQFF
CDR3 DNA: TGTGCCAGCAGTCCCCCCGAGGGAGGTCCCTACAATGAGCAGTTCTTC

D gene: TRBD2
V gene: TRBV3-1
clone size: many
CDR3 length: 17
J gene: TRBJ2-1
CDR3 protein: CASSQEGLAGKYNEQFF
CDR3 DNA: TGTGCCAGCAGCCAGGAAGGGCTAGCGGGGAAATACAATGAGCAGTTCTTC

D gene: TRBD1
V gene: TRBV6-1
clone size: -
CDR3 length: 15
J gene: TRBJ2-2
CDR3 protein: CASAPGTGFTGELFF
CDR3 DNA: TGTGCCAGCGCCCCCGGGACAGGGTTCACCGGGGAGCTGTTTTTT

D gene: TRBD1
V gene: TRBV5-5
clone size: many
CDR3 length: 15
J gene: TRBJ2-7
CDR3 protein: CASSFPDRGGHEQYF
CDR3 DNA: TGTGCCAGCAGCTTCCCAGACAGGGGAGGCCACGAGCAGTACTTC

D gene: TRBD2
V gene: TRBV30
clone size: many
CDR3 length: 16
J gene: TRBJ2-1
CDR3 protein: CAWSAYSVAGADEQFF
CDR3 DNA: TGTGCCTGGAGTGCCTATTCTGTGGCGGGAGCAGATGAGCAGTTCTTC

D gene: -
V gene: TRBV18
clone size: few
CDR3 length: 12
J gene: TRBJ2-3
CDR3 protein: CASSPGGYTQYF
CDR3 DNA: TGTGCCAGCTCACCTGGCGGGTATACGCAGTATTTT

D gene: -
V gene: TRBV28
clone size: many
CDR3 length: 14
J gene: TRBJ2-7
CDR3 protein: CASSPRDTFYEQYF
CDR3 DNA: TGTGCCAGCAGCCCCCGGGACACCTTCTACGAGCAGTACTTC

D gene: -
V gene: TRBV15
clone size: -
CDR3 length: 15
J gene: TRBJ1-4
CDR3 protein: CATSRDLGHGKKLFF
CDR3 DNA: TGTGCCACCAGCAGAGATTTAGGACACGGGAAAAAACTGTTTTTT

D gene: -
V gene: TRBV3-1
clone size: -
CDR3 length: 17
J gene: TRBJ2-3
CDR3 protein: CAFSLDKGEGDTDTQYF
CDR3 DNA: TGTGCCTTCAGTTTAGATAAAGGGGAGGGGGACACAGATACGCAGTATTTT

D gene: -
V gene: TRBV6-2/TRBV6-3
clone size: many
CDR3 length: 15
J gene: TRBJ2-3
CDR3 protein: CASSYTGLALGTQYF
CDR3 DNA: TGTGCCAGCAGTTACACGGGGTTAGCGCTCGGTACGCAGTATTTT

D gene: TRBD2
V gene: TRBV18
clone size: many
CDR3 length: 16
J gene: TRBJ2-5
CDR3 protein: CASSPTPGLAEETQYF
CDR3 DNA: TGTGCCAGCTCACCGACTCCGGGACTAGCGGAAGAGACCCAGTACTTC

D gene: -
V gene: TRBV7-9
clone size: -
CDR3 length: 15
J gene: TRBJ2-7
CDR3 protein: CASSPHGSGGREQYF
CDR3 DNA: TGTGCCAGCAGCCCTCACGGGAGCGGAGGGCGCGAGCAGTACTTC

D gene: -
V gene: TRBV5-6
clone size: few
CDR3 length: 13
J gene: TRBJ2-7
CDR3 protein: CASSFSEGNEQYF
CDR3 DNA: TGTGCCAGCAGCTTCAGTGAAGGAAACGAGCAGTACTTC

D gene: -
V gene: TRBV6-6
clone size: -
CDR3 length: 11
J gene: TRBJ2-3
CDR3 protein: CASGSRDTQYF
CDR3 DNA: TGTGCCAGCGGGAGTAGAGATACGCAGTATTTT

D gene: -
V gene: TRBV12-3/TRBV12-4
clone size: many
CDR3 length: 16
J gene: TRBJ2-3
CDR3 protein: CASSPSAVPSTDTQYF
CDR3 DNA: TGTGCCAGCAGCCCCTCCGCGGTCCCTAGCACAGATACGCAGTATTTT